A selection of T cell receptor beta chains follows, all from one sample in a study of cytomegalovirus exposure and HLA in healthy donors. Assay used: immunoSEQ multiplex PCR; TCRdb lists only in-frame clones, some missing. The data hold around 90,000 clones, with about 89% observed a single time. Source material: PBMCs. All receptors derive from a man younger than 40 in good health and CMV-seropositive. Each CDR3 is given with its conserved first and last residue. Each record gives: V gene, clone size, J gene, D gene, CDR3 protein, CDR3 DNA. A D gene is named only where the DNA matches it firmly. Clone size is given for some rows only: seen once, a few or many times, or a class if the clone is expanded.

v_gene: TRBV20-1; abundance: -; j_gene: TRBJ1-1; d_gene: -; CDR3aa: CSARGHGEAFF; CDR3nt: TGCAGTGCTAGGGGGCATGGTGAAGCTTTCTTT
v_gene: TRBV28; abundance: -; j_gene: TRBJ1-1; d_gene: -; CDR3aa: CASRQPGGAMNTEAFF; CDR3nt: TGTGCCAGCAGACAACCCGGTGGAGCTATGAACACTGAAGCTTTCTTT
v_gene: TRBV15; abundance: -; j_gene: TRBJ1-4; d_gene: -; CDR3aa: CATSRGQATNEKLFF; CDR3nt: TGTGCCACCAGCAGAGGACAGGCAACTAATGAAAAACTGTTTTTT
v_gene: TRBV30; abundance: -; j_gene: TRBJ1-1; d_gene: -; CDR3aa: CAWSRVVAGGEAFF; CDR3nt: TGTGCCTGGAGTCGAGTAGTGGCCGGCGGGGAAGCTTTCTTT
v_gene: TRBV18; abundance: -; j_gene: TRBJ1-1; d_gene: -; CDR3aa: CASSRYTGTTNTEAFF; CDR3nt: TGTGCCAGCTCACGATATACCGGGACAACTAACACTGAAGCTTTCTTT
v_gene: TRBV4-2; abundance: -; j_gene: TRBJ2-7; d_gene: TRBD2; CDR3aa: CASSQDPSGELEQYF; CDR3nt: TGTGCCAGCAGCCAAGATCCTAGCGGAGAGCTTGAGCAGTACTTC
v_gene: TRBV5-1; abundance: -; j_gene: TRBJ2-5; d_gene: -; CDR3aa: CASSLALTQGRETQYF; CDR3nt: TGCGCCAGCAGCTTGGCCCTGACACAGGGGAGGGAGACCCAGTACTTC
v_gene: TRBV9; abundance: few; j_gene: TRBJ1-5; d_gene: TRBD1; CDR3aa: CASSRTGGEYQPQHF; CDR3nt: TGTGCCAGCAGCAGGACAGGGGGAGAATACCAGCCCCAGCATTTT
v_gene: TRBV28; abundance: -; j_gene: TRBJ1-1; d_gene: -; CDR3aa: CASSQTRTEAFF; CDR3nt: TGTGCCAGCAGCCAGACGAGGACTGAAGCCTTCTTT
v_gene: TRBV27; abundance: once; j_gene: TRBJ1-2; d_gene: TRBD1; CDR3aa: CASILRTGRVDYGYTF; CDR3nt: TGTGCCAGCATTCTCCGGACAGGGCGGGTGGACTATGGCTACACCTTC
v_gene: TRBV14; abundance: -; j_gene: TRBJ2-5; d_gene: -; CDR3aa: CASSPFGMGQETQYF; CDR3nt: TGTGCCAGCAGCCCATTCGGGATGGGACAAGAGACCCAGTACTTC
v_gene: TRBV19; abundance: -; j_gene: TRBJ2-1; d_gene: TRBD2; CDR3aa: CASSRSGIYNEQFF; CDR3nt: TGTGCCAGTAGTAGAAGCGGGATTTACAATGAGCAGTTCTTC
v_gene: TRBV5-5; abundance: -; j_gene: TRBJ1-2; d_gene: -; CDR3aa: CASSLVGGTYGYTF; CDR3nt: TGTGCCAGCAGCTTGGTCGGGGGTACCTATGGCTACACCTTC
v_gene: TRBV7-8; abundance: few; j_gene: TRBJ2-1; d_gene: -; CDR3aa: CASSFRGGPNEQFF; CDR3nt: TGTGCCAGCAGCTTTAGGGGAGGCCCCAATGAGCAGTTCTTC
v_gene: TRBV29-1; abundance: few; j_gene: TRBJ2-1; d_gene: -; CDR3aa: CSVEGAFSNNEQFF; CDR3nt: TGCAGCGTTGAAGGCGCCTTTTCAAACAATGAGCAGTTCTTC
v_gene: TRBV9; abundance: -; j_gene: TRBJ2-1; d_gene: TRBD2; CDR3aa: CASSRTFTSGTWDEQFF; CDR3nt: TGTGCCAGCAGCCGAACCTTTACTAGCGGGACTTGGGATGAGCAGTTCTTC
v_gene: TRBV30; abundance: -; j_gene: TRBJ1-5; d_gene: -; CDR3aa: CAWTRGGGPQHF; CDR3nt: TGTGCCTGGACTCGAGGAGGAGGGCCCCAGCATTTT
v_gene: TRBV11-1; abundance: -; j_gene: TRBJ2-1; d_gene: -; CDR3aa: CASSPGGRDISYNEQFF; CDR3nt: TGTGCCAGCAGCCCGGGGGGCCGGGATATCTCCTACAATGAGCAGTTCTTC
v_gene: TRBV5-6; abundance: -; j_gene: TRBJ1-6; d_gene: TRBD1; CDR3aa: CASSSSGQGFYNSPLHF; CDR3nt: TGTGCCAGCAGCTCTTCCGGACAGGGCTTCTATAATTCACCCCTCCACTTT
v_gene: TRBV14; abundance: -; j_gene: TRBJ1-1; d_gene: -; CDR3aa: CASSQRIWTELTEAFF; CDR3nt: TGTGCCAGCAGCCAAAGGATTTGGACAGAGTTGACTGAAGCTTTCTTT
v_gene: TRBV4-1; abundance: once; j_gene: TRBJ2-2; d_gene: -; CDR3aa: CASSHPALTGELFF; CDR3nt: TGCGCCAGCAGCCATCCAGCGCTCACCGGGGAGCTGTTTTTT
v_gene: TRBV9; abundance: -; j_gene: TRBJ1-3; d_gene: -; CDR3aa: CASSVTGLRYSGNTIYF; CDR3nt: TGTGCCAGCAGCGTTACAGGGTTAAGGTACTCTGGAAACACCATATATTTT
v_gene: TRBV6-4; abundance: -; j_gene: TRBJ2-7; d_gene: -; CDR3aa: CASSDGVEQYF; CDR3nt: TGTGCCAGCAGTGACGGAGTCGAGCAGTACTTC
v_gene: TRBV9; abundance: once; j_gene: TRBJ1-4; d_gene: -; CDR3aa: CASTPIGGEKLFF; CDR3nt: TGTGCCAGCACCCCCATCGGGGGTGAAAAACTGTTTTTT
v_gene: TRBV5-5; abundance: -; j_gene: TRBJ2-7; d_gene: -; CDR3aa: CASSLATPGFPNYEQYF; CDR3nt: TGTGCCAGCAGCTTGGCCACGCCAGGGTTTCCAAACTACGAGCAGTACTTC
v_gene: TRBV28; abundance: -; j_gene: TRBJ2-7; d_gene: -; CDR3aa: CASSLWTGVGEQYF; CDR3nt: TGTGCCAGCAGTTTATGGACGGGAGTTGGCGAGCAGTACTTC
v_gene: TRBV27; abundance: -; j_gene: TRBJ2-1; d_gene: TRBD1; CDR3aa: CASSSGTGHNNEQFF; CDR3nt: TGTGCCAGCAGTTCGGGGACAGGACATAACAATGAGCAGTTCTTC
v_gene: TRBV5-1; abundance: -; j_gene: TRBJ2-1; d_gene: -; CDR3aa: CASSRGNEQFF; CDR3nt: TGCGCCAGCAGTAGGGGCAATGAGCAGTTCTTC
v_gene: TRBV28; abundance: -; j_gene: TRBJ2-7; d_gene: TRBD1; CDR3aa: CASSPSWWDSIHEQYF; CDR3nt: TGTGCCAGCAGCCCCTCCTGGTGGGACAGTATCCACGAGCAGTACTTC
v_gene: TRBV11-2; abundance: -; j_gene: TRBJ2-1; d_gene: -; CDR3aa: CASSLLGGEQFF; CDR3nt: TGTGCCAGCAGCTTATTAGGCGGTGAGCAGTTCTTC
v_gene: TRBV29-1; abundance: -; j_gene: TRBJ2-1; d_gene: TRBD2; CDR3aa: CSGTSGLYNEQFF; CDR3nt: TGCAGCGGGACTAGCGGATTATACAATGAGCAGTTCTTC